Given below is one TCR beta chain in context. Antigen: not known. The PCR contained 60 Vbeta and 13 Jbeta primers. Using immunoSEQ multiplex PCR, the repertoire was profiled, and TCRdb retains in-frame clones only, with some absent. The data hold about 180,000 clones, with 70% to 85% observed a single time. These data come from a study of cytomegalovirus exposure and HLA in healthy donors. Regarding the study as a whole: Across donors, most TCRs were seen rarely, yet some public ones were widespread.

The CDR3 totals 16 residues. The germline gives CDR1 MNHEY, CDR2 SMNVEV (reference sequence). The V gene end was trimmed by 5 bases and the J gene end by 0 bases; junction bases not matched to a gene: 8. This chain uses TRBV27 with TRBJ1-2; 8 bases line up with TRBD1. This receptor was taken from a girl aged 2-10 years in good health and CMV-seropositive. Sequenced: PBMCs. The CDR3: CASSRYRGESNYGYTF. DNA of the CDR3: TGTGCCAGCAGTAGATACAGGGGGGAATCTAACTATGGCTACACCTTC.